This is a list of T cell receptor beta chains from one sample in a study of blood T cell repertoires in COVID-19. Repertoires were generated with immunoSEQ multiplex PCR, while TCRdb's copy carries only in-frame clones and drops some. This table has around 190,000 clones, more than 85% appearing once. Material for sequencing was peripheral blood. These receptors all come from a young man with acute or convalescent COVID-19. Each CDR3 is given with its conserved first and last residue. Each record gives: J gene, V gene, D gene, clone size, CDR3 protein, CDR3 DNA. A D gene is named only where the DNA matches it firmly. Expanded clones are given a class, and other clones once, few, many or no size at all.

TRBJ2-3,TRBV4-2,.,few,CASSQEWGRDTQYF,TGTGCCAGCAGCCAAGAATGGGGGCGGGATACGCAGTATTTT
TRBJ2-4,TRBV7-2,.,.,CASSLDRQGAAKNIQYF,TGTGCCAGCAGCTTAGATCGTCAGGGTGCAGCCAAAAACATTCAGTACTTC
TRBJ2-7,TRBV7-2,TRBD2,few,CASSRTSGKYEQYF,TGTGCCAGCAGCCGGACTAGCGGGAAGTACGAGCAGTACTTC
TRBJ1-2,TRBV27,TRBD1,.,CASSFYSGTGANYGYTF,TGTGCCAGCAGTTTCTACTCCGGGACAGGAGCTAACTATGGCTACACCTTC
TRBJ1-4,TRBV6-5,.,.,CASSYSSQARNEKLFF,TGTGCCAGCAGTTACTCGTCACAGGCCCGTAATGAAAAACTGTTTTTT
TRBJ2-2,TRBV25-1,TRBD1,.,CASNPALGTGNTGELFF,TGTGCCAGCAACCCCGCGCTCGGGACAGGGAACACCGGGGAGCTGTTTTTT
TRBJ1-5,TRBV30,TRBD1,.,CAWSAGTGSSPQHF,TGTGCCTGGAGTGCCGGGACAGGGTCGTCGCCCCAGCATTTT
TRBJ1-4,TRBV5-1,TRBD1,few,CASSLGRGTGREKLFF,TGCGCCAGCAGCTTGGGGCGGGGGACAGGGCGTGAAAAACTGTTTTTT
TRBJ1-5,TRBV19,TRBD1,.,CASTFGTGGGQPQHF,TGTGCCAGTACCTTCGGGACAGGGGGCGGCCAGCCCCAGCATTTT
TRBJ2-3,TRBV3-1/TRBV3-2,TRBD1,.,CASSRDRGRDTQYF,TGTGCCAGCAGCCGGGACAGGGGGCGGGATACGCAGTATTTT
TRBJ1-5,TRBV19,.,.,CASSDRQDQPQHF,TGTGCCTCCAGCGATAGACAGGATCAGCCCCAGCATTTT
TRBJ1-1,TRBV14,.,.,CASSQTGRVFTEAFF,TGTGCCAGCAGCCAAACCGGCAGGGTATTCACTGAAGCTTTCTTT
TRBJ1-3,TRBV2,.,.,CASSSTGTSGNTIYF,TGTGCCAGCAGTTCCACAGGTACCTCTGGAAACACCATATATTTT
TRBJ2-6,TRBV7-3,.,.,CASSWTESGANVLTF,TGTGCCAGCAGCTGGACAGAATCAGGGGCCAACGTCCTGACTTTC
TRBJ1-3,TRBV6-1,.,.,CASSEAIGNTIYF,TGTGCCAGCAGTGAAGCTATTGGAAACACCATATATTTT
TRBJ2-7,TRBV30,TRBD2,.,CACSSGGAMQYF,TGTGCCTGCTCTAGCGGGGGGGCCATGCAGTACTTC
TRBJ1-5,TRBV4-2,.,.,CASSQDRGGSGQPQHF,TGTGCCAGCAGCCAAGATCGGGGGGGATCGGGTCAGCCCCAGCATTTT